This T cell receptor beta chain was obtained from a study of control samples from healthy donors and cancer patients. Generated by immunoSEQ multiplex PCR, the TCRdb table keeps only in-frame clones and is missing some. The table lists 130,000 or so clones, 88% of them singletons. The receptor's source is a man aged 45-60 years in good health. Sequencing was carried out using blood.

The CDR3 region is CASSSREDRYNSPLHF. The CDR3, as DNA: TGCGCCAGCAGCAGCCGGGAGGATCGATATAATTCACCCCTCCACTTT. This chain connects TRBV4-1 to TRBJ1-6; D is uncertain. The CDR3 covers 16 residues. Trimming took off 5 bases at V and 4 bases at J, with 15 bases between the two ends. Looked up from germline, CDR1 is MGHRA and CDR2 is YSYEKL.